This passage covers 23 T cell receptor beta chains from one sample sequenced in a study of T cells in Graves' hyperthyroidism and ophthalmopathy. It was RNA transcripts that yielded the amplified TCR beta CDR3 regions. Researchers ran a first-round RT-PCR on the TCR CDR3 using the HTBI primer set. From the multiplex PCR reads, TCRdb called clonotypes with MiXCR, one entry per CDR3 protein. The data hold approximately 690,000 distinct CDR3 sequences, with more than 14% observed a single time. The sequenced sample consisted of blood. All receptors come from a woman aged 50 to 65 with Graves' ophthalmopathy.

A note on this clonotype: Since no conserved phenylalanine or tryptophan closes the CDR3, a read error is the likely cause. The rearrangement uses TRBV5-1 and TRBJ1-2; D might be TRBD1 (5 bases). Germline V lookup: CDR1 SGHRS, CDR2 YFSETQ. This CDR3 has 14 amino acids. V gave up 2 bases and J gave up 1 base, with 9 bases separating them. The CDR3 DNA reads as TGCGCCAGCAGCTTCAGCCAGGGTAACTATGGCTACACCCTC. Its protein product is CASSFSQGNYGYTL.

The table lists this clonotype with many counts. The rearrangement links TRBV27 to TRBJ1-1; 7 nucleotides agree with TRBD1. The germline gives CDR1 MNHEY, CDR2 SMNVEV (reference sequence). The ends lost 10 bases at V and 0 bases at J; junction bases unmatched: 8. The CDR3 runs to 14 residues. In DNA form, the CDR3 reads TGTGCCACCATCAACAGGGGCGTGAACACTGAAGCTTTCTTT. Translated, it gives CATINRGVNTEAFF.

This clonotype was counted at least ten times. This chain links TRBV11-2 with TRBJ2-1, with a possible D match to TRBD1 (6 bases). V was pared by 0 bases and J by 1 base, with 7 bases between. CDR3 length equals 15 residues. CDR1 SGHAT and CDR2 FQNNGV come from the germline V gene. CDR3 amino acids: CASSLEDRSYNEQFF. The CDR3 region has the DNA TGTGCCAGCAGCTTAGAGGACAGATCCTACAATGAGCAGTTCTTC.

This clonotype was counted many times. J is TRBJ2-3 and V is TRBV5-1; unclear D gene. The germline V and J ends were trimmed by 1 base and 0 bases, with 12 bases remaining between them. The CDR3 loop spans 16 amino acids. Germline CDR1 SGHRS, CDR2 YFSETQ. The CDR3 here is CASSLRSPVSTDTQYF. CDR3 nucleotides: TGCGCCAGCAGCTTGCGGAGCCCCGTTAGCACAGATACGCAGTATTTT.

This clonotype was found many times. In DNA form, the CDR3 reads TGTGCCTGGAGTGTACATCAGCGGGAGGGTTGGGGCTTAGCCAAAAACATTCAGTACTTC. Amino acid sequence: CAWSVHQREGWGLAKNIQYF. This rearrangement joins TRBV30 to TRBJ2-4, with TRBD2 identical over 10 bases. The CDR3 length is 20 residues. Germline CDR1 and CDR2: GTSNPN and SVGIG (reference sequence). V was clipped by 0 bases and J by 0 bases; unmatched bases: 14.

This clonotype showed up many times. This chain connects TRBV7-8 to TRBJ1-2; D gene ambiguous. Germline CDR1 SGHVS, CDR2 FQNEAQ. The CDR3 runs 13 residues. V lost 5 bases and J 6 bases, leaving 13 bases between the germline ends. CDR3 nucleotide sequence: TGTGCCAGCAGCCCTCGGCTCGTGGATGGCTACACCTTC. It specifies CASSPRLVDGYTF.

The rearrangement links TRBV10-3 to TRBJ1-2; D might be TRBD1 (5 bases). V was cut by 2 bases and J by 0 bases, with 13 bases left in between. The CDR3 covers 16 residues. Germline CDR1 and CDR2: ENHRY and SYGVKD. CDR3 sequence: CAISEASDRSNYGYTF. The CDR3, as DNA: TGTGCCATCAGTGAGGCTAGTGACAGATCTAACTATGGCTACACCTTC.

This clonotype was detected ten times or more. This chain connects TRBV7-9 to TRBJ2-2; D is unclear. Trimming pared 0 bases from V and 4 bases from J, leaving 3 bases between. CDR1 SEHNR and CDR2 FQNEAQ come from the germline V gene (reference sequence). This CDR3 spans 13 amino acids. CDR3 nucleotide sequence: TGTGCCAGCAGCTTAGCCATCACCGGGGAGCTGTTTTTT. This sequence encodes CASSLAITGELFF.

Note on this clonotype: A single base separates this from a much larger clone, so it may be a read error. The chain joins TRBV24-1 to TRBJ1-5; D not certain. Germline V gene sequence: CDR1 KGHDR, CDR2 SFDVKD. This CDR3 spans 13 amino acids. CDR3 DNA: TGTGCCGCCAGTGATGGCCCGGATCAGCCCCAGCATTTT. Protein sequence: CAASDGPDQPQHF.

This clonotype was counted between two and nine times. The genes are TRBV20-1 and TRBJ2-2; D might be TRBD2 (6 bases). CDR3 length: 14 amino acids. CDR1 is DFQATT and CDR2 is SNEGSKA in the germline V gene (reference sequence). Trimming shortened V by 1 base and J by 5 bases, and 11 bases separated the two germline ends. In DNA form, the CDR3 reads TGCAGTGCTAGAGGGAGGGACGGGACCGGGGAGCTGTTTTTT. It is translated as CSARGRDGTGELFF.

This clonotype was detected ten times or more. The rearrangement joins TRBV3-1 to TRBJ1-1; D is possibly TRBD1 (5 bases). The CDR3 length is 17 residues. The germline V and J ends were trimmed by 2 bases and 3 bases, with 19 bases remaining between them. Germline V CDR1 and CDR2: LGHDT, YNNKEL (reference sequence). The CDR3 region is CASSQPLGGARDTEAFF. The CDR3 DNA sequence: TGTGCCAGCAGCCAACCCTTGGGAGGGGCGCGGGACACTGAAGCTTTCTTT.

This clonotype was counted a few times. The V call is TRBV27, the J call TRBJ2-3, with 9 nucleotides matching TRBD2. V shed 5 bases, J shed 4 bases, and the junction held 16 bases outside the gene matches. Germline lookup yields CDR1 MNHEY and CDR2 SMNVEV (reference sequence). The CDR3 is 18 amino acids. This CDR3 is CASSLPRGRGGGADTQYF. The CDR3 bases are TGTGCCAGCAGTCTCCCTCGCGGGAGGGGGGGCGGCGCAGATACGCAGTATTTT.

This clonotype came up many times. The chain is built from TRBV20-1 and TRBJ2-1; TRBD2 matches at 10 bases. Germline V gene sequence: CDR1 DFQATT, CDR2 SNEGSKA (reference sequence). CDR3 length: 17 residues. The J segment lost 7 bases and the V segment lost 0 bases, leaving 12 bases of the junction unmatched. CDR3 nucleotide sequence: TGCAGTGCTAGAGATCTCCGGCTAGCGGGAGCCGAGAATGAGCAGTTCTTC. Protein: CSARDLRLAGAENEQFF.

This clonotype was found many times. The chain employs TRBV9 and TRBJ2-1; 11 positions match TRBD2. Per germline, CDR1 SGDLS and CDR2 YYNGEE. CDR3 size: 15 residues. Trimming took 3 bases from V and 5 from J; bases not matched to a gene: 4. In DNA, the CDR3 is TGTGCCAGCAGCGATAGCGGGAGGGACCACAATGAGCAGTTCTTC. This translates into CASSDSGRDHNEQFF.

This clonotype occurred many times. The chain combines TRBV3-1 with TRBJ2-3; TRBD2 agrees at 7 bases. Germline trimming cut 1 base from V and 11 bases from J; bases unmatched to any gene: 6. CDR3 length: 13 amino acids. Germline values: CDR1 LGHDT, CDR2 YNNKEL (reference sequence). This chain's CDR3 is CASSQAWREWQYF. For the CDR3, the DNA is TGTGCCAGCAGCCAAGCCTGGCGGGAGTGGCAGTATTTT.

This clonotype was seen a handful of times. The chain carries TRBV12-3 or TRBV12-4 and TRBJ2-4; no reliable D call. V dropped 2 bases and J dropped 0 bases, with 5 bases sitting between them. The CDR3 is 14 residues long. The CDR3 coding sequence is TGTGCCAGCAGTTTAAAGCTAGCCAAAAACATTCAGTACTTC. It encodes CASSLKLAKNIQYF.

The chain combines TRBV27 with TRBJ2-1, with D unresolved. With 8 bases removed from V and 10 bases from J, the gap between germline ends came to 15 bases. Per germline, CDR1 MNHEY and CDR2 SMNVEV (reference sequence). The CDR3 length is 12 residues. CDR3 residues: CASHGPAWEQFF. Written as DNA, the CDR3 is TGTGCCAGCCATGGACCCGCATGGGAGCAGTTCTTC.

Many counts were recorded for this clonotype. The genes are TRBV12-3 or TRBV12-4 and TRBJ1-6; D perhaps matches TRBD1 (5 bases). The V gene lost 2 bases and the J gene lost 7 bases, with 15 bases spanning the gap. This CDR3 has 16 amino acids. CDR3 DNA sequence: TGTGCCAGCAGTTTATGGGGGTCACGCTTAAATTCACCCCTCCACTTT. Translating it yields CASSLWGSRLNSPLHF.

The rearrangement links TRBV20-1 to TRBJ2-7; D is undetermined. Germline V gives CDR1 DFQATT, CDR2 SNEGSKA (reference sequence). Trimming took 3 bases from V and 6 from J, leaving 15 bases between them. The CDR3 covers 13 residues. The CDR3 sequence is CSARWVRAVEQYF. The DNA for the CDR3 is TGCAGTGCTAGGTGGGTCCGAGCCGTCGAGCAGTACTTC.

This clonotype was picked up a small number of times. The chain links TRBV7-9 to TRBJ2-7; 9 bases are shared with TRBD1. CDR3 length equals 14 residues. Trimming took 2 bases from V and 2 from J; bases not matched to a gene: 1. CDR1 and CDR2 from the germline V gene are SEHNR and FQNEAQ (reference sequence). CDR3 nucleotide sequence: TGTGCCAGCAGCTTATGGGACAGGGCCTACGAGCAGTACTTC. Protein sequence: CASSLWDRAYEQYF.

This clonotype was seen at least ten times. This sequence joins TRBV28 and TRBJ2-1; 8 nucleotides agree with TRBD1. CDR1 and CDR2 (germline): MDHEN, SYDVKM. The CDR3 sequence is 16 residues long. V shed 2 bases, J shed 8 bases, and the junction held 11 bases outside the gene matches. CDR3 sequence reads: CASSLNVPGGFHEQFF. The CDR3 region has the DNA TGTGCCAGCAGTTTAAATGTTCCAGGGGGCTTCCATGAGCAGTTCTTC.

This clonotype came up a few times. The chain couples TRBV12-5 to TRBJ1-2; the D is unclear. Trimming removed 5 bases at V and 8 bases at J, with 15 bases between. The CDR3 is 13 residues long. Germline CDR1 is LGHNT and CDR2 is FRNRAP. Here the CDR3 DNA reads TGTGCTAGTGGTCTGACTACAGAATTCGGCTACACCTTC. Translated: CASGLTTEFGYTF.

This clonotype was picked up many times. The V call is TRBV6-1, the J call TRBJ2-5; maybe TRBD2 (5 bases). Per the germline V gene, CDR1 is MNHNS and CDR2 is SASEGT. The CDR3 has 14 amino acids. With 5 bases removed from V and 5 bases from J, the gap between germline ends came to 15 bases. The CDR3 DNA reads as TGTGCCAGCAGTTATACGAGGACTTCTGAGACCCAGTACTTC. It specifies CASSYTRTSETQYF.